Each of the 28 T cell receptor beta chains below was sequenced from the same sample in a study of blood T cell repertoires in COVID-19. Some clones are missing from TCRdb's copy, which holds only in-frame ones; the method was immunoSEQ multiplex PCR. The sample shows some 290,000 clones, 90% of them seen only once. The sample comprised peripheral blood. The receptors were gathered from a young woman with COVID-19, enrolled during active disease.

The chain carries TRBV5-1 and TRBJ2-1, with TRBD1 matching 7 bases. The CDR3 has 16 amino acids. The germline CDR1 and CDR2 sequences are SGHRS and YFSETQ. The J segment lost 1 base and the V segment lost 0 bases, leaving 4 bases of the junction unmatched. As DNA, the CDR3 is TGCGCCAGCAGCTTGGTCTACAGGGGTTCCTACAATGAGCAGTTCTTC. It specifies CASSLVYRGSYNEQFF.

To note about this clone: Because the CDR3's place on the DNA is in doubt, the DNA is left out and the CDR3 is given as listed by TCRdb. V is TRBV27 and J is TRBJ1-2; the listed D gene, TRBD1, was not tested against the DNA. Germline V lookup: CDR1 MNHEY, CDR2 SMNVEV (reference sequence). The length of the CDR3 is 14 amino acids, counting both ends. The CDR3 sequence: CASSSSTGNYGYTF.

In nucleotides, the CDR3 is TGCAGTGCTAGTGGACCAGGGACTGGGGCCAACGTCCTGACTTTC. Translating gives CSASGPGTGANVLTF. The gene calls are TRBV20-1 and TRBJ2-6; tentatively, D is TRBD1 (5 bases). The V gene's germline CDR1 is DFQATT and CDR2 SNEGSKA (reference sequence). V dropped 3 bases and J dropped 2 bases, with 11 bases sitting between them. The CDR3 sequence is 15 residues long.

This clone was picked up one time. CDR3 residues: CASSSTSPSGRADTQYF. CDR3 nucleotide sequence: TGTGCCAGCAGCTCAACTTCGCCTAGCGGGAGAGCAGATACGCAGTATTTT. The chain carries TRBV11-2 and TRBJ2-3, with 10 bases fitting TRBD2. The trim removed 4 bases at V and 4 bases at J, leaving 11 bases unmatched. Germline V gives CDR1 SGHAT, CDR2 FQNNGV. The CDR3 covers 17 residues.

The chain has TRBV25-1 and TRBJ1-4; 8 positions agree with TRBD1. Unmatched junction bases numbered 12, after V lost 6 bases and J lost 9 bases. The CDR3 runs 15 residues. CDR1 and CDR2 from the germline V gene are MGHDK and SYGVNS. The CDR3 reads CASRKTDREIKKLFF. CDR3 coding DNA: TGTGCCAGCAGAAAAACGGACAGGGAAATCAAAAAACTGTTTTTT.

The chain links TRBV25-1 to TRBJ2-7, with 7 bases that match TRBD2. The length of the CDR3 is 13 residues. With 4 bases clipped from V and 3 bases from J, the junction kept 3 bases outside the gene matches. Germline V gene data show CDR1 as MGHDK and CDR2 as SYGVNS. CDR3 region: CASSGAGVYEQYF. CDR3 nucleotides: TGTGCCAGCAGTGGGGCGGGAGTCTACGAGCAGTACTTC.

The rearrangement links TRBV24-1 to TRBJ1-1; the match to TRBD1 covers 8 bases. J gave up 2 bases and V 3 bases, and 4 bases lay outside the gene matches. The CDR3 loop spans 15 amino acids. Germline V gene sequence: CDR1 KGHDR, CDR2 SFDVKD. The CDR3 DNA is TGTGCCACCAGTGATGCAGGGGGCGGTAACACTGAAGCTTTCTTT. Amino acid sequence: CATSDAGGGNTEAFF.

The J gene is TRBJ1-1, the V gene TRBV13; D gene uncertain. Between the trimmed V and J ends, which lost 2 bases and 1 base, there was a span of 5 bases. The CDR3 is made up of 13 amino acids. Germline lookup yields CDR1 PRHDT and CDR2 FYEKMQ (reference sequence). The CDR3 DNA is TGTGCCAGCAGCTTATCACAGAACACTGAAGCTTTCTTT. Its translation is CASSLSQNTEAFF.

The chain links TRBV5-6 to TRBJ1-2, with D possibly being TRBD1 (6 bases). The CDR3 runs 13 residues. Per the germline V gene, CDR1 is SGHDT and CDR2 is YYEEEE. V was pared by 4 bases and J by 2 bases, with 9 bases between. The CDR3 is CASSPDRNYGYTF. In nucleotides, the CDR3 is TGTGCCAGCAGCCCGGACAGAAACTATGGCTACACCTTC. The variable domain in full, completed from reference TRBV5-6 and TRBJ1-2, reads DAGVTQSPTHLIKTRGQQVTLRCSPKSGHDTVSWYQQALGQGPQFIFQYYEEEERQRGNFPDRFSGHQFPNYSSELNVNALLLGDSALYLCASSPDRNYGYTFGSGTRLTVV.

The genes are TRBV30 and TRBJ1-2; maybe TRBD1 (6 bases). There are 13 residues in the CDR3. Germline V gives CDR1 GTSNPN, CDR2 SVGIG (reference sequence). With 0 bases removed from V and 12 bases from J, the gap between germline ends came to 17 bases. CDR3 sequence: CAWSVFGAGENTF. CDR3 coding DNA: TGTGCCTGGAGTGTATTCGGGGCAGGGGAAAACACCTTC.

DNA of the CDR3: TGTGCCAGCAGCCAGAGCCGGGACAGGGGGCTGAACACTGAAGCTTTCTTT. This codes for CASSQSRDRGLNTEAFF. The chain has TRBV3-1 (or the pseudogene TRBV3-2) and TRBJ1-1; TRBD1 matches at 12 bases. Germline V lookup: CDR1 LGHDT, CDR2 YNNKEL (reference sequence). The CDR3 extends over 17 amino acids. Unmatched junction bases numbered 5, after V lost 3 bases and J lost 0 bases.

V gene TRBV19 combines with J gene TRBJ1-4, with 12 bases aligning to TRBD1. This CDR3 is 15 amino acids long. Germline-derived CDR1 and CDR2 are LNHDA and SQIVND (reference sequence). Trimming at V came to 4 bases and at J to 8 bases, leaving 5 bases not matched to a gene. The CDR3 region has the DNA TGTGCCAGTAGTACTTGGGACAGGGGGCGCGAAAAACTGTTTTTT. Its protein is CASSTWDRGREKLFF. The variable domain in full, completed from reference TRBV19 and TRBJ1-4, reads DGGITQSPKYLFRKEGQNVTLSCEQNLNHDAMYWYRQDPGQGLRLIYYSQIVNDFQKGDIAEGYSVSREKKESFPLTVTSAQKNPTAFYLCASSTWDRGREKLFFGSGTQLSVL.

The V call is TRBV5-5, the J call TRBJ1-2, with TRBD1 matching 8 bases. The CDR3 length is 17 residues. V dropped 4 bases and J dropped 6; count of bases not matched to a gene: 17. CDR1 is SGHKS, CDR2 YYEKEE, per germline (reference sequence). This CDR3 is CASSRSWTGIRLDGYTF. CDR3 coding DNA: TGTGCCAGCAGCCGCAGCTGGACAGGGATAAGGCTAGATGGCTACACCTTC.

V and J are TRBV6-5 and TRBJ2-1; TRBD2 matches 7 bases. V lost 3 bases and J lost 2; bases outside the gene matches: 7. CDR1 is MNHEY and CDR2 is SVGAGI in the germline V gene. The CDR3 runs 16 residues. CDR3 bases: TGTGCCAGCAGTTATTGGGCGGGAGTCGCCTACAATGAGCAGTTCTTC. Translated, it gives CASSYWAGVAYNEQFF.

The chain employs TRBV11-1 and TRBJ2-7, with D perhaps TRBD2 (6 bases). Germline CDR1 is SGHAT and CDR2 is FQDESV (reference sequence). The CDR3 contains 13 residues. The V and J ends lost 8 bases and 2 bases respectively, with 13 bases between them. CDR3: CASRNWGAYEQYF. The CDR3 region has the DNA TGTGCCAGCCGGAATTGGGGGGCCTACGAGCAGTACTTC.

The chain is built from TRBV11-2 and TRBJ1-3; tentatively, D is TRBD1 (5 bases). In germline, CDR1 is SGHAT, CDR2 FQNNGV. The CDR3 contains 14 residues. V dropped 0 bases and J dropped 4 bases, with 7 bases sitting between them. The CDR3 protein is CASSLDRVGNTIYF. In DNA, the CDR3 is TGTGCCAGCAGCTTAGACAGGGTCGGAAACACCATATATTTT.

The V call is TRBV7-9, the J call TRBJ2-1, with 11 bases that match TRBD2. Unmatched junction bases numbered 22, after V lost 8 bases and J lost 7 bases. The CDR3 contains 19 residues. In germline, CDR1 is SEHNR, CDR2 FQNEAQ (reference sequence). CDR3 DNA sequence: TGTGCCAGCTCCCGGGACAGGAAAACCGGGACTAGCGGATTAAATGAGCAGTTCTTC. This gives the protein CASSRDRKTGTSGLNEQFF.

J is TRBJ1-1 and V is TRBV6-4, with 7 bases lining up with TRBD1. Unmatched junction bases numbered 1, after V lost 5 bases and J lost 1 base. CDR1 MRHNA and CDR2 SNTAGT come from the germline V gene. The CDR3 has 13 residues. For the CDR3, the DNA is TGTGCCAGCAGTAGGGACAGGAACACTGAAGCTTTCTTT. Protein product: CASSRDRNTEAFF.

This chain links TRBV24-1 with TRBJ2-3, with TRBD2 matching 8 bases. J gave up 4 bases and V 3 bases, and 8 bases lay outside the gene matches. The CDR3 has 16 residues. CDR1 is KGHDR, CDR2 SFDVKD, per germline. The CDR3 sequence is CATSDPSGSGADTQYF. CDR3 sequence (DNA): TGTGCCACCAGTGATCCCAGCGGGAGCGGAGCAGATACGCAGTATTTT.

The J gene is TRBJ2-1, the V gene TRBV30; weak D call: TRBD1 (5 bases). Deletions cut 4 bases from V and 0 bases from J, with 10 bases between. The germline CDR1 and CDR2 sequences are GTSNPN and SVGIG (reference sequence). The CDR3 is 14 residues long. The CDR3 region is CAWITGSSYNEQFF. The CDR3 DNA sequence: TGTGCCTGGATAACAGGTAGCTCCTACAATGAGCAGTTCTTC.

The chain employs TRBV28 and TRBJ1-2, with 8 bases aligning to TRBD1. Trimming took 1 base from V and 6 from J; bases not matched to a gene: 1. The CDR3 spans 13 residues. Germline V lookup: CDR1 MDHEN, CDR2 SYDVKM. The CDR3 sequence: CASSLLTGDGYTF. In DNA, the CDR3 is TGTGCCAGCAGTTTATTGACAGGGGATGGCTACACCTTC.

The rearrangement uses TRBV28 and TRBJ1-2; D is uncertain. The CDR3 sequence is 14 residues long. CDR1 and CDR2 (germline): MDHEN, SYDVKM. Trimming shortened V by 3 bases and J by 4 bases, and 12 bases separated the two germline ends. The CDR3 here is CASSFVGKIYGYTF. The CDR3 DNA reads TGTGCCAGCAGTTTTGTGGGCAAGATCTATGGCTACACCTTC.

This clone was seen a few times. The chain couples TRBV27 to TRBJ1-1, with 8 bases identical to TRBD1. Germline CDR1 is MNHEY and CDR2 is SMNVEV (reference sequence). V shed 6 bases and J 4 bases; nucleotides not matched to a gene: 7. The CDR3 consists of 14 residues. The DNA for the CDR3 is TGTGCCAGCAGGCCTTGGGACAGGCCCACTGAAGCTTTCTTT. Protein product: CASRPWDRPTEAFF.

This sequence joins TRBV30 and TRBJ2-2; D unclear. Germline CDR1 and CDR2: GTSNPN and SVGIG (reference sequence). The CDR3 length is 14 residues. The germline V and J ends were trimmed by 5 bases and 4 bases, with 14 bases remaining between them. The CDR3 region is CAWQLGPLTGELFF. The CDR3 coding sequence is TGTGCCTGGCAACTTGGGCCACTCACCGGGGAGCTGTTTTTT.

The genes are TRBV7-2 and TRBJ1-4; perhaps TRBD1 as D (6 bases). The V end was cut by 1 base, the J end by 8 bases, with 14 bases between. The CDR3 spans 15 residues. The V gene's germline CDR1 is SGHTA and CDR2 FQGNSA. CDR3 sequence (DNA): TGTGCCAGCAGCTTAGATGGGGGCGCGGTCGAAAAACTGTTTTTT. Protein sequence: CASSLDGGAVEKLFF.

In this sample, this clone turned up once. V gene TRBV6-5 combines with J gene TRBJ1-4, with D unresolved. The CDR3 runs 15 residues. Germline-derived CDR1 and CDR2 are MNHEY and SVGAGI. Trimming removed 6 bases at V and 0 bases at J, with 11 bases between. CDR3 amino acids: CASRPPRATNEKLFF. CDR3 nucleotide sequence: TGTGCCAGCAGGCCACCGAGAGCAACTAATGAAAAACTGTTTTTT.

The CDR3: CASTLRTGVRTEAFF. CDR3 nucleotides: TGTGCCAGCACCTTACGGACAGGGGTAAGGACTGAAGCTTTCTTT. The chain recombines TRBV2 with TRBJ1-1; 9 nucleotides agree with TRBD1. The CDR3 length is 15 residues. Germline V gene data show CDR1 as SNHLY and CDR2 as FYNNEI. V was pared by 7 bases and J by 5 bases, with 11 bases of the junction left unmatched.

This chain joins TRBV11-2 and TRBJ1-1, with a weak D call TRBD1 (6 bases). This CDR3 region has 15 residues. From germline, CDR1 is SGHAT and CDR2 FQNNGV. V lost 5 bases to trimming and J lost 1 base, with 14 bases between them. CDR3 region: CASSAVGAPNTEAFF. The CDR3, as DNA: TGTGCCAGCAGCGCCGTGGGGGCGCCGAACACTGAAGCTTTCTTT.